This T cell receptor beta chain was profiled in a study of beta chain features in type 1 diabetes. Looking at the study overall: All samples combined gave roughly 100,000,000 sorted cells for examination. Study outcomes and limitations: Within patients, naive, central memory and Treg TCRB repertoires seemed more similar than within healthy donors. Whether HLA type influences TCRB rearrangement remained unresolved here.

Sequencing targeted expressed TCRB transcripts, as all isolated RNA had been reverse transcribed. Assay: immunoSEQ multiplex PCR; the TCRdb copy retains only in-frame clones and omits some. The top ten hold around 2% of the sample, which has approximately 38,000 clones, 64% seen once. The V end lost 5 bases, the J end lost 2 bases, and 10 bases lay between the germline ends. Germline CDR1 reads MNHNY; CDR2 reads SVGAGI (reference sequence). This CDR3 spans 15 amino acids. Sorted CD4+ subsets: naive, central memory, regulatory, stem cell-like memory (CD45RO/CCR7/CD25/CD127/CD95/CD27 panel). Notes on this clone: Its target is unknown.

This chain uses TRBV6-6 with TRBJ2-6, with a weak D call TRBD1 (5 bases). The sample was Tregs from blood. This sequence was found in a woman aged 30 to 39 in good health. The CDR3 loop reads CASSPDSAGANVLTF. The CDR3 DNA follows: TGTGCCAGCAGTCCAGACAGCGCTGGGGCCAACGTCCTGACTTTC.